These 6 T cell receptor beta chains came from one sample sequenced in a study of blood T cell repertoires in COVID-19. Profiled with immunoSEQ multiplex PCR; TCRdb holds only in-frame clones, not every one. The table lists tens of thousands of clones, over 80% of them singletons, with roughly 2.5% in the top ten. Input material: peripheral blood. The receptors derive from an elderly man with active or convalescent COVID-19.

The table lists this clone with a count of one. The chain uses TRBV5-1 and TRBJ2-2, with 7 bases identical to TRBD1. V shed 1 base and J 1 base; nucleotides not matched to a gene: 1. Germline V gene data show CDR1 as SGHRS and CDR2 as YFSETQ. The length of the CDR3 is 15 residues. The CDR3 DNA reads TGCGCCAGCAGCTTGTGGACAGGGAACACCGGGGAGCTGTTTTTT. Its protein is CASSLWTGNTGELFF. Together with reference TRBV5-1 and TRBJ2-2, the CDR3 gives the full variable domain: KAGVTQTPRYLIKTRGQQVTLSCSPISGHRSVSWYQQTPGQGLQFLFEYFSETQRNKGNFPGRFSGRQFSNSRSEMNVSTLELGDSALYLCASSLWTGNTGELFFGEGSRLTVL.

The V and J genes are TRBV5-1 and TRBJ2-7, with D perhaps matching TRBD2 (5 bases). V lost 0 bases and J 0 bases, leaving 10 bases between the germline ends. CDR3 length: 15 residues. Germline loops: CDR1 SGHRS, CDR2 YFSETQ. The CDR3 protein is CASSLGGSSSYEQYF. The CDR3, as DNA: TGCGCCAGCAGCTTGGGCGGGTCGAGCTCCTACGAGCAGTACTTC. Looking up the rest from reference TRBV5-1 and TRBJ2-7 gives the full variable domain: KAGVTQTPRYLIKTRGQQVTLSCSPISGHRSVSWYQQTPGQGLQFLFEYFSETQRNKGNFPGRFSGRQFSNSRSEMNVSTLELGDSALYLCASSLGGSSSYEQYFGPGTRLTVT.

The CDR3 DNA follows: TGTGCCAGCAGCTTGACGGGAGAGGCCTACAATGAGCAGTTCTTC. Its protein is CASSLTGEAYNEQFF. The chain links TRBV5-5 to TRBJ2-1; possibly TRBD2 for D (6 bases). Trimming cost V 1 base and J 2 bases, with 10 bases left between them. The CDR3 is 15 residues long. CDR1 SGHKS and CDR2 YYEKEE come from the germline V gene (reference sequence).

This clone showed up just a few times. The V call is TRBV15, the J call TRBJ1-2, with D tentatively TRBD1 (5 bases). V lost 5 bases to trimming and J lost 4 bases, with 20 bases between them. Germline CDR1 and CDR2: LNHNV and YYDKDF (reference sequence). The CDR3 has 16 residues. The CDR3 spells CATSGGTTPLAYGYTF. CDR3 nucleotides: TGTGCCACCAGCGGGGGGACGACTCCCCTCGCCTATGGCTACACCTTC.

The chain employs TRBV2 and TRBJ2-3; 8 bases are shared with TRBD1. CDR3 size: 14 residues. After removal of 6 bases from V and 4 bases from J, the junction contained 6 bases not matched to a gene. CDR1 is SNHLY, CDR2 FYNNEI, per germline. The chain's CDR3 is CASRDRVRADTQYF. The CDR3 DNA follows: TGTGCCAGCAGGGACAGGGTGAGGGCAGATACGCAGTATTTT.

This chain links TRBV30 with TRBJ1-1, with 9 bases lining up with TRBD1. CDR1 is GTSNPN and CDR2 is SVGIG in the germline V gene (reference sequence). V dropped 5 bases and J dropped 10; count of bases not matched to a gene: 11. The CDR3 length is 13 residues. The CDR3 reads CAWGDRAAPRAFF. CDR3 coding DNA: TGTGCCTGGGGGGACAGGGCGGCCCCGAGAGCTTTCTTT.